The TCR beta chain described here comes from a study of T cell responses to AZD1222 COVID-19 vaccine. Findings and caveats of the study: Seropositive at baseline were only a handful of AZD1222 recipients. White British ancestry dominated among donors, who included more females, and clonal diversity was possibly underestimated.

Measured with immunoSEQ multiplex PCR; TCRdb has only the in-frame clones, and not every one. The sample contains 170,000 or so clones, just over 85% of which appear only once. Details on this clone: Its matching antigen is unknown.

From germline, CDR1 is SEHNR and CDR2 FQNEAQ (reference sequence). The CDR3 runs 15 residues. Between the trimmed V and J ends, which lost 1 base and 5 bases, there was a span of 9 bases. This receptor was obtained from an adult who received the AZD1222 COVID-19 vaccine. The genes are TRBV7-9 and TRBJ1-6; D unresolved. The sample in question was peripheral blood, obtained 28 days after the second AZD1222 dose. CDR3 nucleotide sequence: TGTGCCAGCAGCTTAGGTTCAGCAAATAATTCACCCCTCCACTTT. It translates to CASSLGSANNSPLHF.